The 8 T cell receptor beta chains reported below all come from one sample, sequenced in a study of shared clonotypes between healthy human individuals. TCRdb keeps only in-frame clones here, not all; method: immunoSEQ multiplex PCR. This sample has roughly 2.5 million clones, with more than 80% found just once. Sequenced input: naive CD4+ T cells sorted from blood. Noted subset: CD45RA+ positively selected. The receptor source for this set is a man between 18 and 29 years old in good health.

CDR3 protein: CAWSVRDTFSGANVLTF. The CDR3 DNA follows: TGTGCCTGGAGTGTACGAGATACTTTTTCTGGGGCCAACGTCCTGACTTTC. V gene TRBV30 combines with J gene TRBJ2-6; no definite D call. Germline CDR1 and CDR2: GTSNPN and SVGIG (reference sequence). This CDR3 contains 17 residues. V gave up 0 bases and J gave up 1 base, with 13 bases separating them.

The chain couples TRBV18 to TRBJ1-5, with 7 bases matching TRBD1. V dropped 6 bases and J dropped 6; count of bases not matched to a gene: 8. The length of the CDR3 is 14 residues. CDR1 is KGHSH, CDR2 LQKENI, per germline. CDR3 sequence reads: CASSRQGQGQPQHF. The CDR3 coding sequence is TGTGCCAGCTCCAGACAGGGTCAGGGTCAGCCCCAGCATTTT.

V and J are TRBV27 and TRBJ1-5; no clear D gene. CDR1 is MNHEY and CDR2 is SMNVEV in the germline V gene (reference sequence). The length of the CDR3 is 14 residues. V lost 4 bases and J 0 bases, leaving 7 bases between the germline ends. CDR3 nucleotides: TGTGCCAGCAGTTCATATTATAGCAATCAGCCCCAGCATTTT. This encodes CASSSYYSNQPQHF.

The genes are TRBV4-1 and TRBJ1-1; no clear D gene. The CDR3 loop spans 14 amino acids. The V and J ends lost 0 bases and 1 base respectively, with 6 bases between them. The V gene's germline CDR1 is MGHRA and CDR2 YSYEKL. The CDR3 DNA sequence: TGCGCCAGCAGCCAAGAGGCAAGGAACACTGAAGCTTTCTTT. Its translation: CASSQEARNTEAFF.

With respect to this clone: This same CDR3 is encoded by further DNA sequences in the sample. This CDR3 reads CASSGGQGYEQYF. In nucleotides, the CDR3 is TGTGCCAGCTCAGGGGGACAGGGCTACGAGCAGTACTTC. The chain joins TRBV18 to TRBJ2-7; 9 nucleotides match TRBD1. Germline values: CDR1 KGHSH, CDR2 LQKENI. CDR3 length: 13 amino acids. Trimming at V came to 5 bases and at J to 3 bases, leaving 2 bases not matched to a gene.

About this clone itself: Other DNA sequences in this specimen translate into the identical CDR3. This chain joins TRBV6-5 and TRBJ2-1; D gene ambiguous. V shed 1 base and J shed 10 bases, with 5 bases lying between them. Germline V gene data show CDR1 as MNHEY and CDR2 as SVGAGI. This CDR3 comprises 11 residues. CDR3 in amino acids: CASSYLGEQFF. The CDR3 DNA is TGTGCCAGCAGTTACTTGGGGGAGCAGTTCTTC.

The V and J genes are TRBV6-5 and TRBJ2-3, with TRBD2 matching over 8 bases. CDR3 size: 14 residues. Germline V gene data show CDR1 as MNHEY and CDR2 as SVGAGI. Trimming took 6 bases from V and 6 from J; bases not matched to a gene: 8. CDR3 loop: CASRRAGVKDTQYF. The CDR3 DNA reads TGTGCCAGCAGGAGAGCGGGAGTAAAGGATACGCAGTATTTT.

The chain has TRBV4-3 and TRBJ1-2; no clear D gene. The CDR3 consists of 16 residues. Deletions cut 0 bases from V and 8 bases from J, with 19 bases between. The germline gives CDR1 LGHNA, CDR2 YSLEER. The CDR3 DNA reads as TGCGCCAGCAGCCAAGATCCCGCGACGGAAGGCTTCGGCTACACCTTC. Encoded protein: CASSQDPATEGFGYTF.